This entry lists 28 T cell receptor beta chains sequenced from one sample in a study of vaccination and CD4 T cells after COVID-19. Specified treatment: approximately nine-day PBMC culture with coronavirus spike peptide pools or control peptides (ViraFEST assay). With the Oncomine TCR Beta short-read assay, DNA from cultured CD4+ T cells was sequenced. TCRdb reprocessed the PCR reads with MiXCR, giving one entry per CDR3 protein. The sample carries around 19,000 distinct CDR3 sequences, roughly 43% recorded once. These TCRs' antigens remain unknown. The sample was CD4+ T cells from blood, cultured in vitro, taken before SARS-CoV-2 vaccination. The source of these receptors is a human donor who had recovered from COVID-19.

This clonotype was observed a few times. CDR3 residues: CAISPGTGVGVLNYGYTF. CDR3 DNA: TGTGCCATCAGTCCCGGGACAGGGGTTGGGGTCCTTAACTATGGCTACACCTTC. The V and J genes are TRBV10-3 and TRBJ1-2, with 10 positions matching TRBD1. V gave up 5 bases and J gave up 1 base; unmatched junction bases: 13. This CDR3 has 18 residues. Per the germline V gene, CDR1 is ENHRY and CDR2 is SYGVKD.

This clonotype was counted between two and nine times. V usage is TRBV27 and J usage is TRBJ2-3, with D possibly TRBD1 on 6 matching bases. Germline CDR1 reads MNHEY; CDR2 reads SMNVEV (reference sequence). The CDR3 spans 13 residues. V was trimmed by 8 bases and J by 8 bases, leaving 17 bases between them. The CDR3 loop reads CASQGQGRGTQYF. The CDR3 DNA reads TGTGCCAGCCAGGGGCAGGGTCGAGGTACGCAGTATTTT.

This chain uses TRBV2 with TRBJ1-2; D is possibly TRBD1 (6 bases). Germline-derived CDR1 and CDR2 are SNHLY and FYNNEI. There are 11 residues in the CDR3. Trimming removed 9 bases from V and 4 bases from J, with 9 bases in between. CDR3 nucleotides: TGTGCCAGACAGGGAATCTATGGCTACACCTTC. As protein: CARQGIYGYTF. The full variable domain, its missing parts supplied by reference TRBV2 and TRBJ1-2, is EPEVTQTPSHQVTQMGQEVILRCVPISNHLYFYWYRQILGQKVEFLVSFYNNEISEKSEIFDDQFSVERPDGSNFTLKIRSTKLEDSAMYFCARQGIYGYTFGSGTRLTVV.

The chain has TRBV7-2 and TRBJ2-4; D call uncertain. Germline V gene sequence: CDR1 SGHTA, CDR2 FQGNSA. The CDR3 is made up of 16 amino acids. Trimming left V 0 bases short and J 5 bases short, with 14 bases between. The CDR3 sequence: CASSLAGMGSQNIQYF. DNA for the CDR3: TGTGCCAGCAGCTTAGCGGGTATGGGATCCCAAAACATTCAGTACTTC.

The V call is TRBV30, the J call TRBJ1-6; TRBD1 agrees at 8 bases. This CDR3 has 15 amino acids. The V gene end was trimmed by 4 bases and the J gene end by 8 bases; junction bases not matched to a gene: 10. Germline V lookup: CDR1 GTSNPN, CDR2 SVGIG (reference sequence). The CDR3 coding sequence is TGTGCCTGGACCTCAGGGGGCATCGGAGATTCACCCCTCCACTTT. Translated: CAWTSGGIGDSPLHF.

This chain connects TRBV19 to TRBJ1-1; TRBD1 is a possible D gene (6 bases). Germline-derived CDR1 and CDR2 are LNHDA and SQIVND (reference sequence). V was clipped by 3 bases and J by 4 bases, with 9 bases between them. This CDR3 has 13 amino acids. The CDR3 DNA reads TGTGCCAGTAGTATGCAGGGGAGCACTGAAGCTTTCTTT. Its translation: CASSMQGSTEAFF.

This chain's CDR3 is CASSNSYEQYF. Here the CDR3 DNA reads TGTGCCAGCAGTAACAGTTACGAGCAGTACTTC. The gene calls are TRBV6-2 or TRBV6-3 and TRBJ2-7; no reliable D call. The CDR3 runs to 11 residues. CDR1 and CDR2 from the germline V gene are MNHEY and SVGEGT. Trimming removed 5 bases from V and 4 bases from J, with 6 bases in between.

This clonotype appeared a few times. The chain links TRBV27 to TRBJ1-2, with D hard to call. The CDR3 sequence is 14 residues long. V was clipped by 5 bases and J by 3 bases, with 13 bases between them. The germline V gene has CDR1 MNHEY and CDR2 SMNVEV (reference sequence). The CDR3 bases are TGTGCCAGCAGTCCGGCGAAAGCCCACTATGGCTACACCTTC. Encoded protein: CASSPAKAHYGYTF.

This chain uses TRBV9 with TRBJ1-5; D remains ambiguous. Germline V CDR1 and CDR2: SGDLS, YYNGEE. CDR3 size: 13 residues. Trimming took off 0 bases at V and 7 bases at J, with 8 bases between the two ends. Here the CDR3 DNA reads TGTGCCAGCAGCGTAGATTTGGGACAGCCCCAGCATTTT. It specifies CASSVDLGQPQHF.

This chain uses TRBV19 with TRBJ2-3; D gene uncertain. The CDR3 runs 13 residues. V lost 6 bases to trimming and J lost 0 bases, with 7 bases between them. Germline values: CDR1 LNHDA, CDR2 SQIVND (reference sequence). In nucleotides, the CDR3 is TGTGCCAGTAGACCAACTAGCACAGATACGCAGTATTTT. It codes for CASRPTSTDTQYF.

CDR3 in DNA: TGTGCCAGCCGGGACGGAATGCTCTCTGGGGCCAACGTCCTGACTTTC. This codes for CASRDGMLSGANVLTF. V gene TRBV19 combines with J gene TRBJ2-6; D is tentatively TRBD1 or TRBD2 (5 bases each). V was trimmed by 9 bases and J by 0 bases, leaving 15 bases between them. Germline-derived CDR1 and CDR2 are LNHDA and SQIVND (reference sequence). The CDR3 consists of 16 residues.

This clonotype was seen more than once but under ten times. This chain links TRBV19 with TRBJ1-5; D may be TRBD1 (5 bases). With 1 base removed from V and 9 bases from J, the gap between germline ends came to 13 bases. Germline V CDR1 and CDR2: LNHDA, SQIVND (reference sequence). The CDR3 has 14 residues. The CDR3 sequence: CASSIGGEGVPQHF. CDR3 nucleotides: TGTGCCAGTAGTATAGGTGGGGAAGGGGTGCCCCAGCATTTT.

This clonotype was observed a handful of times. V and J are TRBV7-3 and TRBJ1-1; TRBD1 agrees at 7 bases. Unmatched junction bases numbered 4, after V lost 5 bases and J lost 1 base. The germline V gene has CDR1 SGHTA and CDR2 FQGTGA. The CDR3 extends over 14 amino acids. The CDR3 nucleotides are TGTGCCAGCAGCGGGGGGACAGCGAACACTGAAGCTTTCTTT. Translated, it gives CASSGGTANTEAFF.

The V and J genes are TRBV24-1 and TRBJ2-1, with 12 bases that match TRBD2. The CDR3 totals 16 residues. Trimming took 2 bases from V and 10 from J; bases not matched to a gene: 8. Germline V gene sequence: CDR1 KGHDR, CDR2 SFDVKD. CDR3 sequence (DNA): TGTGCCACCAGTGATTCTAGCGGGAGGGCTTATAAGGAGCAGTTCTTC. Its protein is CATSDSSGRAYKEQFF.

A remark on this clonotype: A junction boundary mismatches the germline segment, possibly from a read error. J is TRBJ1-4 and V is TRBV6-1; 9 positions match TRBD1. The length of the CDR3 is 15 residues. CDR1 MNHNS and CDR2 SASEGT come from the germline V gene. The CDR3 spells CASNFLQGAKEKLFF. DNA for the CDR3: TGTGCCAGCAACTTCCTACAGGGGGCTAAAGAAAAACTGTTTTTT.

The chain employs TRBV20-1 and TRBJ2-5; TRBD2 matches at 13 bases. This CDR3 is built from 15 residues. From germline, CDR1 is DFQATT and CDR2 SNEGSKA (reference sequence). The junction had 8 bases not matched to a gene; V was cut back by 5 bases and J by 5 bases. The chain's CDR3 is CSAYLLAGGPETQYF. In DNA form, the CDR3 reads TGCAGTGCTTACTTACTAGCGGGGGGGCCGGAGACCCAGTACTTC.

The chain combines TRBV19 with TRBJ1-2; TRBD1 is a possible D gene (6 bases). Trimming left V 3 bases short and J 8 bases short, with 10 bases between. The CDR3 consists of 12 residues. CDR1 is LNHDA and CDR2 is SQIVND in the germline V gene (reference sequence). CDR3 nucleotides: TGTGCCAGTAGTATTTCAGGGGACGGCTACACCTTC. It specifies CASSISGDGYTF.

The chain links TRBV6-5 to TRBJ1-1; D may be TRBD1 (5 bases). Between the trimmed V and J ends, which lost 2 bases and 5 bases, there was a span of 12 bases. CDR1 and CDR2 (germline): MNHEY, SVGAGI. The CDR3 is 14 amino acids. The CDR3 DNA is TGTGCCAGCAGTTACACTCAGACAGATACTGAAGCTTTCTTT. It codes for CASSYTQTDTEAFF.

The chain combines TRBV20-1 with TRBJ2-1; 13 bases are shared with TRBD2. With 6 bases clipped from V and 4 bases from J, the junction kept 6 bases outside the gene matches. The CDR3 sequence is 15 residues long. Germline V lookup: CDR1 DFQATT, CDR2 SNEGSKA (reference sequence). CDR3 sequence reads: CSARPGLAGYNEQFF. CDR3 coding DNA: TGCAGTGCCCGCCCGGGACTAGCGGGATACAATGAGCAGTTCTTC.

The chain carries TRBV24-1 and TRBJ2-3, with D hard to call. CDR1 KGHDR and CDR2 SFDVKD come from the germline V gene. The CDR3 covers 13 residues. V was cut by 7 bases and J by 2 bases, with 9 bases left in between. Here the CDR3 DNA reads TGTGCCACCAGCAACCGTCACACAGATACGCAGTATTTT. Amino acid sequence: CATSNRHTDTQYF.

The table lists this clonotype with a few counts. V usage is TRBV6-2 or TRBV6-3 and J usage is TRBJ1-2, with a tentative D call TRBD1 (5 bases). Germline values: CDR1 MNHEY, CDR2 SVGEGT. CDR3 length: 16 residues. The V end lost 8 bases, the J end lost 6 bases, and 25 bases lay between the germline ends. CDR3 sequence (DNA): TGTGCCAGCGAGCAGACGCGGACATCGGGTCGGAATGGCTACACCTTC. Translating gives CASEQTRTSGRNGYTF.

This clonotype appeared a few times. This chain uses TRBV15 with TRBJ1-1, with unresolved D. Germline CDR1 and CDR2: LNHNV and YYDKDF (reference sequence). With 0 bases removed from V and 4 bases from J, the gap between germline ends came to 6 bases. This CDR3 spans 13 amino acids. CDR3 coding DNA: TGTGCCACCAGCAGAGATCACAGCACTGAAGCTTTCTTT. This gives the protein CATSRDHSTEAFF.

J is TRBJ1-3 and V is TRBV6-1, with 9 bases that match TRBD1. V shed 6 bases and J 3 bases; nucleotides not matched to a gene: 9. The CDR3 consists of 16 residues. Germline CDR1 MNHNS, CDR2 SASEGT. The CDR3 is CASSPPRQGVGNTIYF. CDR3 coding DNA: TGTGCCAGCAGCCCCCCCAGACAGGGGGTTGGAAACACCATATATTTT.

This clonotype was seen more than once but under ten times. This chain joins TRBV10-2 and TRBJ2-2, with D possibly matching TRBD2 (5 bases). CDR1 is WSHSY and CDR2 is SAAADI in the germline V gene. The length of the CDR3 is 13 residues. V was shortened by 6 bases and J by 5 bases, with 10 bases between the two germline ends. CDR3 sequence: CASRDRGTGELFF. In nucleotides, the CDR3 is TGCGCCAGCAGGGACCGAGGGACCGGGGAGCTGTTTTTT.

This clonotype was observed a handful of times. The chain combines TRBV20-1 with TRBJ1-1, with a weak D call TRBD1 (5 bases). V was trimmed by 1 base and J by 4 bases, leaving 16 bases between them. The CDR3 has 15 amino acids. Germline-derived CDR1 and CDR2 are DFQATT and SNEGSKA (reference sequence). CDR3 DNA sequence: TGCAGTGCTAGAGGGGCGCCAGGGCGGTCCACTGAAGCTTTCTTT. Translated, it gives CSARGAPGRSTEAFF.

This chain connects TRBV20-1 to TRBJ1-1; no clear D gene. Trimming cost V 0 bases and J 6 bases, with 11 bases left between them. The CDR3 runs to 13 residues. Germline lookup yields CDR1 DFQATT and CDR2 SNEGSKA (reference sequence). CDR3 residues: CSARDFGRAEAFF. In DNA, the CDR3 is TGCAGTGCTAGAGATTTCGGGCGGGCTGAAGCTTTCTTT.

The chain carries TRBV6-1 and TRBJ2-2; D may be TRBD2 (7 bases). This CDR3 is 13 amino acids long. The V end was cut by 8 bases, the J end by 7 bases, with 14 bases between. The germline CDR1 and CDR2 sequences are MNHNS and SASEGT. The CDR3 nucleotides read TGTGCCAGCGGGCACAGGGAGGGCGGGGAGCTGTTTTTT. Translated: CASGHREGGELFF.

The rearrangement links TRBV7-3 to TRBJ2-1; the match to TRBD2 covers 10 bases. The germline gives CDR1 SGHTA, CDR2 FQGTGA. V trimming: 5 bases; J trimming: 8 bases; junction bases outside the gene matches: 9. The CDR3 is made up of 15 amino acids. CDR3 sequence reads: CASSPSSGGSHEQFF. DNA for the CDR3: TGTGCCAGCAGCCCCTCTAGCGGGGGATCACATGAGCAGTTCTTC.